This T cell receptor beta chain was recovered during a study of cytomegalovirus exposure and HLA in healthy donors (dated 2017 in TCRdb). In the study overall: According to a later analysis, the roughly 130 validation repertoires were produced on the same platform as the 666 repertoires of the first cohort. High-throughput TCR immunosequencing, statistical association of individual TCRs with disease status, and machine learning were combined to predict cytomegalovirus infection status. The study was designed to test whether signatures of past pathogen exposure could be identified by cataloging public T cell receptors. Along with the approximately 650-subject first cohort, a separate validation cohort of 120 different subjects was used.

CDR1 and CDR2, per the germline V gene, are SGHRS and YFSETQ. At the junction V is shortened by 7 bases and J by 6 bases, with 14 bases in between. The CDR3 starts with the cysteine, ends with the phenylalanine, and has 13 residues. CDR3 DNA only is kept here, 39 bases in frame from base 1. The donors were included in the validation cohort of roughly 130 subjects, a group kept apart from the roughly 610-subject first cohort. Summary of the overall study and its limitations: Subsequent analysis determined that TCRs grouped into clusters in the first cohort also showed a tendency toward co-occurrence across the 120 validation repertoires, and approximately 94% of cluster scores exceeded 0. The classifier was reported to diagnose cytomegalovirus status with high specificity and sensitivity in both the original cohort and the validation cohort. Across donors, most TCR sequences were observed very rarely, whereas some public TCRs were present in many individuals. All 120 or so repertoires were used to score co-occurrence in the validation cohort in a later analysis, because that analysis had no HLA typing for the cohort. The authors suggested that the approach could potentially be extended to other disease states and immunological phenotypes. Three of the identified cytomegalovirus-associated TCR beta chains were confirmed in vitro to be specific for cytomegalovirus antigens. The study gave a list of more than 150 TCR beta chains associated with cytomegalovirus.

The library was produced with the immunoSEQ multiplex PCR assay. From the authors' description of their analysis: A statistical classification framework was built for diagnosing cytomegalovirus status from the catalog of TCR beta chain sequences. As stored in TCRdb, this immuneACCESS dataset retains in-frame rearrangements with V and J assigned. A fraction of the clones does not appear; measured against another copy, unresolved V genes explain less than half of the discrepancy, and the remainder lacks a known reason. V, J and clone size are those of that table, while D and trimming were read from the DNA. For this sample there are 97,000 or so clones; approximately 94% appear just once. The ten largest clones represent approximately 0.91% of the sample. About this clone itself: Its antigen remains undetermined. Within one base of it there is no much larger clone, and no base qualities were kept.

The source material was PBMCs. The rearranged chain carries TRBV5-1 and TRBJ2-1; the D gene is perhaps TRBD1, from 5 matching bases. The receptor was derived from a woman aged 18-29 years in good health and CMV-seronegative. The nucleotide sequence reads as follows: TGCGCCAGCTTGGCCCTTAGGGGCAATGAGCAGTTCTTC. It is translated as CASLALRGNEQFF.